The 10 T cell receptor beta chains listed next were all sequenced from one sample in a study of cytomegalovirus exposure and HLA in healthy donors. PCR primers comprised 60 Vbeta and 13 Jbeta primers. The data were produced by immunoSEQ multiplex PCR, yet TCRdb's version contains in-frame clones alone and is incomplete. The sample lists 150,000 to 200,000 clones, roughly 80% occurring once. Sequencing was performed on PBMCs. Every receptor here comes from a woman between 18 and 30 years old in good health and CMV-seronegative.

The chain recombines TRBV28 with TRBJ2-2; perhaps TRBD1 as D (6 bases). CDR3 length equals 13 residues. CDR1 MDHEN and CDR2 SYDVKM come from the germline V gene. Trimming left V 6 bases short and J 6 bases short, with 11 bases between. The CDR3 nucleotides read TGTGCCAGCAGAACAGGGTCGGCCGGGGAGCTGTTTTTT. It translates to CASRTGSAGELFF. Full variable domain (remainder filled in from reference TRBV28 and TRBJ2-2): DVKVTQSSRYLVKRTGEKVFLECVQDMDHENMFWYRQDPGLGLRLIYFSYDVKMKEKGDIPEGYSVSREKKERFSLILESASTNQTSMYLCASRTGSAGELFFGEGSRLTVL.

This sequence joins TRBV2 and TRBJ1-1; D is unclear. The length of the CDR3 is 14 residues. From germline, CDR1 is SNHLY and CDR2 FYNNEI. V was pared by 6 bases and J by 4 bases, with 15 bases between. The CDR3 here is CASSGEAISTEAFF. The CDR3 region has the DNA TGTGCCAGCAGCGGAGAGGCCATTAGCACTGAAGCTTTCTTT.

The CDR3 DNA follows: TGTGCCAGCAGTTTCGCGGGAGCAACCACAGATACGCAGTATTTT. Translating it yields CASSFAGATTDTQYF. The chain carries TRBV27 and TRBJ2-3; 7 nucleotides align to TRBD2. The CDR3 runs to 15 residues. The J segment lost 2 bases and the V segment lost 3 bases, leaving 5 bases of the junction unmatched. Germline V gene lookup returns CDR1 MNHEY and CDR2 SMNVEV (reference sequence).

This clone occurred a few times. The rearrangement joins TRBV10-1 to TRBJ2-7; 9 bases match TRBD1. Looked up from germline, CDR1 is WNHNN and CDR2 is SYGVQD (reference sequence). The CDR3 totals 12 residues. Trimming at V came to 7 bases and at J to 3 bases, leaving 1 base not matched to a gene. CDR3 protein: CASKDRGYEQYF. Written as DNA, the CDR3 is TGCGCCAGCAAGGACAGGGGCTACGAGCAGTACTTC.

The chain recombines TRBV21-1 with TRBJ1-1; TRBD1 reflects the table's D call only, with no check against the DNA. TRBV21-1 is a documented pseudogene. The CDR3 has 13 residues. CDR3 DNA: TGTGCCAGCGCCCGGACAGGGGACCTTGAAGCTTTCTTT. Encoded protein: CASARTGDLEAFF.

This clone was seen a handful of times. This rearrangement joins TRBV28 to TRBJ2-7, with a weak D call TRBD1 (6 bases). CDR1 is MDHEN and CDR2 is SYDVKM in the germline V gene. Trimming took off 6 bases at V and 0 bases at J, with 12 bases between the two ends. This CDR3 has 14 amino acids. The CDR3 sequence: CASRRQVSSYEQYF. DNA of the CDR3: TGTGCCAGCAGGCGACAGGTCTCCTCCTACGAGCAGTACTTC. Looking up the rest from reference TRBV28 and TRBJ2-7 gives the full variable domain: DVKVTQSSRYLVKRTGEKVFLECVQDMDHENMFWYRQDPGLGLRLIYFSYDVKMKEKGDIPEGYSVSREKKERFSLILESASTNQTSMYLCASRRQVSSYEQYFGPGTRLTVT.

The V and J genes are TRBV14 and TRBJ2-4; 8 bases line up with TRBD2. Germline V gene sequence: CDR1 SGHDN, CDR2 FVKESK. The CDR3 runs to 15 residues. V dropped 6 bases and J dropped 13; count of bases not matched to a gene: 17. The CDR3 protein is CASSPAGAGSLLQYF. In DNA, the CDR3 is TGTGCCAGCAGTCCAGCGGGGGCAGGGTCGTTGTTGCAGTACTTC.

This clone was counted a few times. The V call is TRBV10-3, the J call TRBJ2-5; TRBD2 matches at 7 bases. CDR3 length: 13 residues. Germline V gene data show CDR1 as ENHRY and CDR2 as SYGVKD. V dropped 5 bases and J dropped 4; count of bases not matched to a gene: 4. CDR3 in amino acids: CAISSREGETQYF. Written as DNA, the CDR3 is TGTGCCATCAGTTCCAGGGAGGGAGAGACCCAGTACTTC.

This chain links TRBV19 with TRBJ2-3; 8 bases match TRBD2. V was pared by 3 bases and J by 1 base, with 9 bases of the junction left unmatched. The CDR3 is 17 amino acids. Germline lookup yields CDR1 LNHDA and CDR2 SQIVND (reference sequence). CDR3: CASSIAGGGMGTDTQYF. In DNA, the CDR3 is TGTGCCAGTAGTATCGCGGGGGGCGGAATGGGCACAGATACGCAGTATTTT. The full variable domain, its missing parts supplied by reference TRBV19 and TRBJ2-3, is DGGITQSPKYLFRKEGQNVTLSCEQNLNHDAMYWYRQDPGQGLRLIYYSQIVNDFQKGDIAEGYSVSREKKESFPLTVTSAQKNPTAFYLCASSIAGGGMGTDTQYFGPGTRLTVL.

The chain joins TRBV9 to TRBJ2-1, with D tentatively TRBD1 (6 bases). V lost 4 bases and J lost 3, with 11 bases in between. The length of the CDR3 is 14 residues. Per the germline V gene, CDR1 is SGDLS and CDR2 is YYNGEE. The chain's CDR3 is CASSPPDSYNEQFF. CDR3 coding DNA: TGTGCCAGCAGCCCCCCGGACAGCTACAATGAGCAGTTCTTC.